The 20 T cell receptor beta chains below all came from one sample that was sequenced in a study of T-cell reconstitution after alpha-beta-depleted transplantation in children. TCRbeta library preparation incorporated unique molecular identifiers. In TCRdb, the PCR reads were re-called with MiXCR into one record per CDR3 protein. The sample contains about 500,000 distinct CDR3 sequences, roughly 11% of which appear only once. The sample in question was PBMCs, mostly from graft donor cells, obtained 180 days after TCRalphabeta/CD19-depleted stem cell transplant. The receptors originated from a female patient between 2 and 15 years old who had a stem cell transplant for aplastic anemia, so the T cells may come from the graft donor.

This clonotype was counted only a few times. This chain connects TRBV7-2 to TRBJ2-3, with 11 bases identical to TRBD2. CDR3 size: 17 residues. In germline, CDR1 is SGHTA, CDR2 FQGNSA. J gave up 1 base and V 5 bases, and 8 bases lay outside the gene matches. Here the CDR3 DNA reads TGTGCCAGCAGCGACCCCCTAGCGGGAGGCGGCACAGATACGCAGTATTTT. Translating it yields CASSDPLAGGGTDTQYF.

The DNA of the CDR3 is TGTGCCAGCAGTTCCACACCTACCGACGACTATGGCTACACCTTC. This sequence encodes CASSSTPTDDYGYTF. This chain uses TRBV28 with TRBJ1-2; D gene unclear. Germline CDR1 MDHEN, CDR2 SYDVKM. The CDR3 is made up of 15 amino acids. The V gene lost 4 bases and the J gene lost 3 bases, with 15 bases spanning the gap.

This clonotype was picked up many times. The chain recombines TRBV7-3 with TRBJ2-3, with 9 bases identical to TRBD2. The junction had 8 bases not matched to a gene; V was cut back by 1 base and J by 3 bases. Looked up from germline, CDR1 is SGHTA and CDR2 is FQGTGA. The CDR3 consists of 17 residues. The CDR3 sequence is CASSLRGTSGRTDTQYF. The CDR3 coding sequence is TGTGCCAGCAGCTTAAGGGGCACTAGCGGGCGGACAGATACGCAGTATTTT.

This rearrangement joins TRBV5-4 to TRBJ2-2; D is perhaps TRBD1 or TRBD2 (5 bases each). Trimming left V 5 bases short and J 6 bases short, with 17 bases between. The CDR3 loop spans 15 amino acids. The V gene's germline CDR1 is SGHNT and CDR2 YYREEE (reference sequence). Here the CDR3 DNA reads TGTGCCAGCAGTCTTATTCGTGAGGGGCCCGGGGAGCTGTTTTTT. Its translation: CASSLIREGPGELFF.

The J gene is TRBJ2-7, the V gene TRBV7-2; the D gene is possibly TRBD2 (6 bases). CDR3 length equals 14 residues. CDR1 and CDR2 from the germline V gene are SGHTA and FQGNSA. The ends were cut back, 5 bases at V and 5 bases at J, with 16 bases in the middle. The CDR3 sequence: CASSPVPGADEQYF. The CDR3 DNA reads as TGTGCCAGCAGCCCCGTCCCGGGAGCGGACGAGCAGTACTTC.

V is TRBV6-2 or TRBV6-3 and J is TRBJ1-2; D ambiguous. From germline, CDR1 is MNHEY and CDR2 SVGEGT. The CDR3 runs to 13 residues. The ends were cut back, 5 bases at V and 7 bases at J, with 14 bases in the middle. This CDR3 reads CASSLLGGFGYTF. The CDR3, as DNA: TGTGCCAGCAGTCTCCTTGGAGGGTTTGGCTACACCTTC.

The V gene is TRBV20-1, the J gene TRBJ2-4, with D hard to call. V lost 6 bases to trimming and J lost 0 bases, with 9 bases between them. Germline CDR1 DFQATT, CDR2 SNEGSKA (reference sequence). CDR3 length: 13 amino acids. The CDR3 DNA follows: TGCAGTGCCCGCGGCAGAGCCAAAAACATTCAGTACTTC. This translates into CSARGRAKNIQYF.

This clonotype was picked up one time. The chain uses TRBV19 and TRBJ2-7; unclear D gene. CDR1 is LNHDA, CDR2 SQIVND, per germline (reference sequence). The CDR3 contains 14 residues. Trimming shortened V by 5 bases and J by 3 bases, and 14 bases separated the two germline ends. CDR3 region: CASSPRHTYYEQYF. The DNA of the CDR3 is TGTGCCAGTAGTCCGAGACACACTTACTACGAGCAGTACTTC.

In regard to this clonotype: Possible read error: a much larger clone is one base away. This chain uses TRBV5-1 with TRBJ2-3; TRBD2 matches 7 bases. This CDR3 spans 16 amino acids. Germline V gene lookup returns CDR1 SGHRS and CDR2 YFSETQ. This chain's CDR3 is CASSDLPGGPTDAQYF. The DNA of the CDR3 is TGCGCCAGCAGCGACCTCCCGGGAGGACCCACAGATGCGCAGTATTTT. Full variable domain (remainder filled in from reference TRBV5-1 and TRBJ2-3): KAGVTQTPRYLIKTRGQQVTLSCSPISGHRSVSWYQQTPGQGLQFLFEYFSETQRNKGNFPGRFSGRQFSNSRSEMNVSTLELGDSALYLCASSDLPGGPTDAQYFGPGTRLTVL.

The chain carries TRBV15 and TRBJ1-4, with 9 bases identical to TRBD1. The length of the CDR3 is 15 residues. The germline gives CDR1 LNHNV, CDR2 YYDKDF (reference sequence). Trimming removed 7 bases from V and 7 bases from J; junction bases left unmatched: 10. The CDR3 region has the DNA TGTGCCACCAACCGGGGGGACAGGGACCCTGAAAAACTGTTTTTT. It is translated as CATNRGDRDPEKLFF.

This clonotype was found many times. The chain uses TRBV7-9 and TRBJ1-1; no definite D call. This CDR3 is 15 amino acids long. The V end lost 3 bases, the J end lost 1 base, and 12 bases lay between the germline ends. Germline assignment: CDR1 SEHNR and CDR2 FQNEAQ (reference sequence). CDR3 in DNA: TGTGCCAGCAGCTTTTATCTGCAGAGGAACACTGAAGCTTTCTTT. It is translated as CASSFYLQRNTEAFF.

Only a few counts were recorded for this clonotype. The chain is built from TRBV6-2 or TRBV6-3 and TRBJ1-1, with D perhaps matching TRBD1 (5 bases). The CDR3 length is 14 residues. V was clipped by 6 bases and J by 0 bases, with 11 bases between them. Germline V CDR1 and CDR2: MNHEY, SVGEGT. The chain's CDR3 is CASSWDELNTEAFF. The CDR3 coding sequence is TGTGCCAGCAGCTGGGACGAGTTGAACACTGAAGCTTTCTTT.

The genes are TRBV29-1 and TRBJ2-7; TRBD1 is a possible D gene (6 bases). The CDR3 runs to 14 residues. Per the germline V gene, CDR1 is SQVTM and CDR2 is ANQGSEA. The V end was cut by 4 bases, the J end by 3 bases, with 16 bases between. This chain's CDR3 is CSVALRGEGYEQYF. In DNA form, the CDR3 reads TGCAGCGTTGCTCTCAGGGGAGAAGGCTACGAGCAGTACTTC.

This CDR3 reads CATSDLKASGDTYEQYV. DNA of the CDR3: TGTGCCACCAGTGATTTGAAGGCTAGCGGAGACACCTACGAGCAGTACGTC. The chain combines TRBV24-1 with TRBJ2-7, with 7 bases identical to TRBD2. The CDR3 is 17 amino acids. V dropped 0 bases and J dropped 2; count of bases not matched to a gene: 9. CDR1 and CDR2 (germline): KGHDR, SFDVKD.

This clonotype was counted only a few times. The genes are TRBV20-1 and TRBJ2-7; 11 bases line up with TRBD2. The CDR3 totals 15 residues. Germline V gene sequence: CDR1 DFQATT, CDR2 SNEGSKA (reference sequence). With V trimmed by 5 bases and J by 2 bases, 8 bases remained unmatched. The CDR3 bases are TGCAGTGCTCCGAGACTAGCGGGGTTCCCCTACGAGCAGTACTTC. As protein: CSAPRLAGFPYEQYF.

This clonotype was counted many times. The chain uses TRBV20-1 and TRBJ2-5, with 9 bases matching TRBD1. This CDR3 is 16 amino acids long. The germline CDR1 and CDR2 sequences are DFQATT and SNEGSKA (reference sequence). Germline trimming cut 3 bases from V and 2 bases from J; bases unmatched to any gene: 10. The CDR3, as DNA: TGCAGTGCTAGGTGGGGGACAGGGCTCTTGCAAGAGACCCAGTACTTC. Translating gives CSARWGTGLLQETQYF.

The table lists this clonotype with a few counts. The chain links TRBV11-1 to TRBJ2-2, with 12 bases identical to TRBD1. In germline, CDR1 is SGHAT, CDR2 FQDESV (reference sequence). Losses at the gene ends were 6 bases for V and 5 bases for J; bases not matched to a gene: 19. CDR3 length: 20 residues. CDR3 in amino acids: CASRGTGTGGSGPITGELFF. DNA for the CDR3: TGTGCCAGCAGGGGCACCGGGACAGGGGGCAGCGGGCCGATTACCGGGGAGCTGTTTTTT.

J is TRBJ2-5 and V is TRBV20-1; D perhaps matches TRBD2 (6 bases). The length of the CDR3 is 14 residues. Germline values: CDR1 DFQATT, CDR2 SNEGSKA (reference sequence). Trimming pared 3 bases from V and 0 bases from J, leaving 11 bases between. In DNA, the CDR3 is TGCAGTGCTAGGGGGACTGCAAACCAAGAGACCCAGTACTTC. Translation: CSARGTANQETQYF.

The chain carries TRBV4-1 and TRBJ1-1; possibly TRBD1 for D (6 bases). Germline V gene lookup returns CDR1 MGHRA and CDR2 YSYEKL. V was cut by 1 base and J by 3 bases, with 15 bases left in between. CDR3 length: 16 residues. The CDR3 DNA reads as TGCGCCAGCAGCCAAGTTCGGGGGCGCTCATACACTGAAGCTTTCTTT. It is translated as CASSQVRGRSYTEAFF.

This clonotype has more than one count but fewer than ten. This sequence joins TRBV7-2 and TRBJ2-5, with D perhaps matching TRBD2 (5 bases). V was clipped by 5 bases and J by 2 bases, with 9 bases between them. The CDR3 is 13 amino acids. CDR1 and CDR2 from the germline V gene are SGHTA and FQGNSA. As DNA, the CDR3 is TGTGCCAGCAGCACCTCGGGGCAAGAGACCCAGTACTTC. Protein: CASSTSGQETQYF.